This T cell receptor beta chain was sequenced during a study of cytomegalovirus exposure and HLA in healthy donors (dated by TCRdb to about 2017). Turning to the overall study: According to an earlier analysis of several hundred of the donors, about 190 million T cells yielded over 90 million unique TCR beta sequences and 276 Gb of sequence data. Using immunosequencing, the study profiled T cell repertoires from 666 subjects and related those repertoires to cytomegalovirus serostatus. Among 300 to 450 genotyped donors of the cohort, an average of around 240,000 unique TCR beta nucleotide sequences were sequenced per donor, roughly 18% of them non-productive. Roughly five DR-DQ haplotypes were handled as single units for association and clustering, since linkage in the cohort was strong. An early release that covered about 600 HLA-typed donors contained 300 to 350 gigabases of sequencing data and 80 million or so unique TCR sequences. To predict cytomegalovirus infection status, the study brought together high-throughput TCR immunosequencing, statistical association of individual TCRs with disease status, and machine learning. All discovery cohort repertoires had been generated using a single sequencing platform. In an earlier analysis of around 540 of the donors, high-throughput TCR beta sequencing was used to judge whether each TCR beta V gene segment behaved as functional or pseudogenic. The study aimed to test whether cataloging public T cell receptors could reveal signatures of past pathogen exposure. Both class I and class II loci were covered by HLA typing, at four-digit resolution. Donor age, sex, ethnicity and CMV serostatus were compiled together with the repertoire data. To study patterns of TCR occurrence, a later analysis re-analyzed previously published TCR beta repertoires from 500 to 850 donors and added high-resolution HLA genotyping. Among the roughly 410 genotyped donors, around 81% belonged to the genetic ancestry cluster associated with self-reported Caucasian donors. Besides the first cohort of some 670 subjects, a separate validation cohort made up of 120 different subjects was used. In the later analysis, no new phenotypic data were used to find candidate immune exposures; instead, reliance was placed on TCR beta sequences and their occurrence across donors. The number of donors typed differed by locus, with roughly 620-640 for A, B, C, DRB1 and DQB1, around 520 for DQA1, 600 to 610 for DPA1, and 472 for DPB1. A later genetic analysis used genome-wide SNP genotypes for about 65% of the roughly 670 donors, treating that subset as a discovery cohort. Paper-wide results and their limitations: In vitro tests confirmed that a few of the cytomegalovirus-associated TCR beta chains recognize cytomegalovirus antigens. Linkage disequilibrium might explain the correlated functional status among segregating V segments, but an unknown experimental factor could not be excluded. A group of highly shared sequence variants was considered likely to be a technical artifact of the sequencing pipeline. Most CMV-associated TCR beta chains appeared to be HLA-restricted in a later analysis, and the HLA associations seemed to be driven largely by CMV exposure. The study listed 150 to 200 TCR beta chains as associated with cytomegalovirus. Because HLA typing was unavailable for some donors at each locus, only the typed subset was used in association tests. Sequencing depth was assumed to be roughly uniform across donors in the presence/absence analyses, though that assumption may not hold. According to a later analysis, TCR association rates differed among HLA loci, with DRB1 alleles showing the most associated TCRs and HLA-C alleles showing the fewest. The authors suggested that the approach could potentially be generalized to other disease states and immunological phenotypes. Strong co-occurrence of HLA alleles, especially DR and DQ, made assigning TCR associations to individual alleles difficult. Compared with the roughly 710-donor mean, donors in an Asian-associated ancestry cluster had fewer N-insertions in productive TCRs, according to a later genetic analysis. This cohort had only TCR beta chains sequenced, and the lack of alpha or paired-chain data limited which features could be detected. A later genetic analysis associated a missense DCLRE1C variant with V-gene and J-gene trimming of TCR beta chains, and an independent cohort replicated the association. In both the original and validation cohorts, the classifier was reported to diagnose cytomegalovirus status with high specificity and sensitivity. The earlier analysis of a few hundred of the donors excluded approximately 17 rarely observed V segments, including chromosome 9 orphons, because counts were too low. Several of the top co-occurrence clusters appeared to be linked to parvovirus B19, influenza, CMV and Epstein-Barr virus, according to a later analysis. CMV serostatus was the only immune exposure information available for the cohort. A further reported finding was that TCR beta sequences accurately predicted the HLA-A and HLA-B alleles for most subjects in the first cohort. Broadly in line with IMGT annotations, most TCR beta V segments showed up in productive rearrangements about 87% or about 30% of the time in an earlier analysis of about 500 of the donors. A later analysis associated 16,951 TCR beta sequences with specific HLA alleles at a false discovery rate of 0.05. Most TCR sequences were seen in very few donors, while some public TCRs were found in many individuals. In a later analysis, HLA-associated TCR beta chains showed more clonal expansion and lower generation probabilities than non-associated chains that were equally common.

The cohort comprised approximately 700 healthy bone marrow donors. Cohort members were all nominally healthy when sampled, although unrecorded immune exposures were likely present. The donor tested CMV seropositive and was one of the 289 seropositive cohort members. Each donor provided a peripheral blood sample, and peripheral blood mononuclear cells were used for TCR beta sequencing. The Qiagen DNeasy Blood Extraction Kit was used to extract genomic DNA from the blood cell samples. Worth noting for this clone: Its recognized antigen is unknown. No base quality values were provided; no much bigger clone lies one nucleotide off.

Library preparation was by the immunoSEQ multiplex PCR assay. A mixture of 60 forward primers for TCR Vbeta segments and 13 reverse primers for TCR Jbeta segments was used in the multiplex PCR. A multiplex PCR assay on genomic DNA amplified the CDR3 region of rearranged TCR beta genes. On the Illumina HiSeq System, the amplified TCR beta libraries were sequenced as 87-base-pair reads. The original pipeline was this. A later analysis tallied roughly 78 million unique TCR beta chains across the 610 or so repertoires, and about 12 million of those chains were shared by two or more donors. A nearest-neighbor algorithm error-corrected the raw reads and collapsed the reads into unique sequences, merging closely related sequences to remove PCR and sequencing errors. CDR3 sequences were aligned to IMGT reference sequences to assign V, D and J gene segments. For a sequence to be retained, at least a six-nucleotide match to both a V gene segment and a J gene segment was required. A rearrangement counted as productive if the CDR3 had no stop codons and remained in frame with V and J, and every other rearrangement counted as non-productive. CDR3 was defined according to IMGT convention as the region running from the second conserved V-encoded cysteine to the conserved J-encoded phenylalanine. Sequences without an unambiguous match to a single V gene segment were excluded from the earlier analysis of over 500 of the donors. In an earlier analysis of 587 of the donors, V segments were called functional above 56.7% productive rearrangements and were called segregating when the between-donor standard deviation exceeded 5%. A statistical classification framework was developed to diagnose cytomegalovirus status using the catalog of TCR beta chain sequences. In a later analysis, V and J genes were assigned by comparing TCR nucleotide sequences against IMGT/GENE-DB human TR gene sequences. Using the TCRdist pipeline, a later analysis assigned CDR3 sequences along with most-parsimonious VDJ recombination scenarios. A later analysis defined each TCR beta chain by its CDR3 amino acid sequence plus V-gene family, and excluded reads lacking a unique V-gene family. To address suspected cross-contamination and a sequencing artifact, a later analysis removed 550 to 750 highly shared, low-generation-probability nucleotide sequences. In a later analysis, a clonal expansion index for each public chain was calculated from normalized within-repertoire ranks of inferred template counts. In a later analysis, generation probabilities were computed using a VDJ recombination model fitted to out-of-frame rearrangements, and the results were checked against IGoR. In a later analysis, hypergeometric tests were used to score TCR-TCR, TCR-HLA and TCR-CMV co-occurrence, with a repertoire-size bias correction applied to TCR pairs. To estimate false discovery rates, a later analysis permuted the HLA or CMV assignments 20 times. A later analysis grouped co-occurring TCRs with DBSCAN, adding TCRdist sequence similarity when clustering within HLA-allele-positive subsets. Repertoires with fewer than 30,000 or more than 120,000 public chains, plus five repertoires with anomalous nucleotide sharing, were excluded from co-occurrence clustering. In TCRdb, the immuneACCESS table is reduced to in-frame sequences with V and J assigned. These tables do not hold every clone; where another copy was compared, an unresolved V gene accounts for under half, and the others remain unexplained. The DNA was the basis for D and trimming; V, J and clone size are from that table. The sample table lists approximately 210,000 clones, roughly 80% of them with a count of one. Approximately 0.39% of the sample lies in the top ten.

Sequencing was performed on PBMCs. The clonotype originates from a male donor in good health and CMV-seropositive.

The base sequence is TGTGCCAGCAGCTTGCTCGGACTAGCGGGAGCGGATACGCAGTATTTT. It is translated as CASSLLGLAGADTQYF. The rearranged segments are TRBV7-2 and TRBJ2-3, and 13 junctional nucleotides match TRBD2. The germline V gene yields SGHTA for CDR1 and FQGNSA for CDR2. The cysteine opens and the phenylalanine closes a CDR3 of 16 amino acids. Solely the CDR3 DNA is kept, with 48 bases framed from the first base. V loses 3 bases at its end and J loses 6 bases; junction bases beyond the gene matches: 6.